A selection of T cell receptor beta chains follows, all from one sample in a study of cytomegalovirus exposure and HLA in healthy donors. TCRdb's table, derived via immunoSEQ multiplex PCR, lists solely in-frame clones and lacks some. The table shows 53,000 or so clones, with approximately 75% occurring only once. Material: PBMCs. The receptor source for this set is a man in his thirties or forties in good health and CMV-seropositive. Each CDR3 is given with its conserved first and last residue. D genes are given only for firm matches. The listing skips clone size in some rows; elsewhere it reads once, few, many or a size class.

d_gene	v_gene	j_gene	abundance	CDR3nt	CDR3aa
-	TRBV4-3	TRBJ1-6	-	TGCGCCAGCAGCCAAGATAGGGACATGTATAATTCACCCCTCCACTTT	CASSQDRDMYNSPLHF
-	TRBV21-1	TRBJ1-2	-	TGTGCCAGCAGCAAAGAGCAGGGGCATCATGGCTACACCTTC	CASSKEQGHHGYTF
-	TRBV6-5	TRBJ2-6	-	TGTGCCAGCAGCCGACTCTCTGGGGCCAACGTCCTGACTTTC	CASSRLSGANVLTF
TRBD1	TRBV4-3	TRBJ1-2	-	TGCGCCAGCAGCCGGGACAGAGATGTCTCTGGCTACACCTTC	CASSRDRDVSGYTF
-	TRBV29-1	TRBJ1-1	few	TGCAGCGTCCACCTGGGAGGGCGTCTCACTGAAGCTTTCTTT	CSVHLGGRLTEAFF
-	TRBV6-6	TRBJ1-1	few	TGTGCCAGCAGTTATACGGAGGAGGGAGCTTTCTTT	CASSYTEEGAFF
-	TRBV2	TRBJ2-5	-	TGTGCCAGCAGTGATGTAGCTCGGGAGACCCAGTACTTC	CASSDVARETQYF
-	TRBV27	TRBJ1-4	-	TGTGCCAGCAGACGCGCAACTAATGAAAAACTGTTTTTT	CASRRATNEKLFF
-	TRBV6-5	TRBJ2-2	-	TGTGCCAGCAGTTACAGGAGGAGAACGAACACCGGGGAGCTGTTTTTT	CASSYRRRTNTGELFF
-	TRBV11-2	TRBJ1-2	-	TGTGCCAGCAGCTTGGGGAGGGATGGCTACACCTTC	CASSLGRDGYTF
-	TRBV30	TRBJ2-3	once	TGTGCCTGGGGCACCGGAGGCTGGGATACGCAGTATTTT	CAWGTGGWDTQYF
TRBD1	TRBV7-2	TRBJ1-2	-	TGTGCCAGCAGCTTAGTGGACAGGAGTGGCTACACCTTC	CASSLVDRSGYTF
-	TRBV4-1	TRBJ2-7	-	TGCGCCAGCAGCCAAGATTGGACAGTCTACGAGCAGTACTTC	CASSQDWTVYEQYF
-	TRBV4-3	TRBJ2-1	-	TGCGCCAGCAGCCCGGAGGAGCGGCGGGACAATGAGCAGTTCTTC	CASSPEERRDNEQFF
TRBD1	TRBV10-3	TRBJ2-7	-	TGTGCCATCAGAAGAGTCGCGGACAGGGCAAACTACGAGCAGTACTTC	CAIRRVADRANYEQYF
TRBD1	TRBV9	TRBJ1-1	-	TGTGCCAGCAGCGCCGACAGGGATACTGAAGCTTTCTTT	CASSADRDTEAFF
TRBD2	TRBV19	TRBJ2-1	-	TGTGCCAGTAGTACACAGCGGGGGGCCTACAATGAGCAGTTCTTC	CASSTQRGAYNEQFF
TRBD1	TRBV5-1	TRBJ2-7	-	TGCGCCAGCAGCCCGGGACAGGGAGCCTACGAGCAGTACTTC	CASSPGQGAYEQYF
-	TRBV28	TRBJ1-5	-	TGTGCCAGCAATATTATCGGCAATCAGCCCCAGCATTTT	CASNIIGNQPQHF
TRBD2	TRBV29-1	TRBJ2-2	-	TGCAGCGTTGAAGTACCGCGGAGCGGGGGGCCGACCGGGGAGCTGTTTTTT	CSVEVPRSGGPTGELFF
TRBD1	TRBV29-1	TRBJ1-2	-	TGCAGCGTTTCCACAGGGGGCGACTATGGCTACACCTTC	CSVSTGGDYGYTF
TRBD2	TRBV28	TRBJ2-1	-	TGTGCCAGCAGCGCGGAAGCGGGGGGGAGACACAATGAGCAGTTCTTC	CASSAEAGGRHNEQFF
-	TRBV5-3	TRBJ2-6	-	TGTGCCAGAAGAGATCAAACTCACAGGAAACCTCACTGGGCCAACGTCCTGACTTTC	CARRDQTHRKPHWANVLTF
-	TRBV18	TRBJ2-2	-	TGTGCCAGCTCACCGTTCGGGGAGACCGGGGAGCTGTTTTTT	CASSPFGETGELFF
TRBD2	TRBV7-2	TRBJ2-7	-	TGTGCCAGCAGCTCACCGGACAGCGGGAGGTACGAGCAGTACTTC	CASSSPDSGRYEQYF
-	TRBV28	TRBJ1-1	-	TGTGCCAGCAGTCCCACGGCGGGGATCACTGAAGCTTTCTTT	CASSPTAGITEAFF
TRBD2	TRBV7-2	TRBJ2-1	-	TGTGCCAGCAACAAGTGGACTAGCGGGGGCTACAATGAGCAGTTCTTC	CASNKWTSGGYNEQFF
-	TRBV18	TRBJ2-7	-	TGTGCCAGCTCACCGATTCTTGGGGGAGGCTCCTACGAGCAGTACTTC	CASSPILGGGSYEQYF
-	TRBV30	TRBJ1-2	-	TGTGCCTGGAGTACCCCGGGGAGCTACACCTTC	CAWSTPGSYTF
TRBD1	TRBV7-9	TRBJ2-6	-	TGTGCCAGCAGCTTCGGGCAGGGGGCTGCCAACGTCCTGACTTTC	CASSFGQGAANVLTF
-	TRBV21-1	TRBJ1-2	-	TGTGCCAGCAGCGGAAAGATAGACTCCCAATTAGTCAGACAGGGTAAGATGTATGGCTACACCTTC	CASSGKIDSQLVRQGKMYGYTF
-	TRBV28	TRBJ1-2	-	TGTGCCAGCAGTTTAGGCGGGGGGCGCGGCTATGGCTACACCTTC	CASSLGGGRGYGYTF
TRBD1	TRBV6-5	TRBJ1-2	-	TGTGCCAGCAGTTACCCAGGGACAGGGGCTGGCTACACCTTC	CASSYPGTGAGYTF
-	TRBV6-6	TRBJ1-1	few	TGTGCCAGCAGCAATACAGGGATTGAAGCTTTCTTT	CASSNTGIEAFF
TRBD2	TRBV5-1	TRBJ2-3	-	TGCGCCAGCAGCCCAAGGAGCGGGGGGGGCACAGATACGCAGTATTTT	CASSPRSGGGTDTQYF
-	TRBV7-2	TRBJ1-1	once	TGTGCCAGCAGCTTATTAGCCTCGAACACTGAAGCTTTCTTT	CASSLLASNTEAFF
-	TRBV5-4	TRBJ1-2	-	TGTGCCAGCAGCCCGGACACCTATGGCTACACCTTC	CASSPDTYGYTF
-	TRBV27	TRBJ1-1	once	TGTGCCAGCAGTTTATCGGACAGAACGAACACTGAAGCTTTCTTT	CASSLSDRTNTEAFF
TRBD2	TRBV7-8	TRBJ2-3	-	TGTGCCAGCAGCTTAGGGGGGGGAAACACAGATACGCAGTATTTT	CASSLGGGNTDTQYF
-	TRBV6-1	TRBJ2-1	-	TGTGCCAGCAGTGAAGGACGCGGCGGGGTGAGCTCCTACAATGAGCAGTTCTTC	CASSEGRGGVSSYNEQFF
TRBD1	TRBV12-5	TRBJ1-5	-	TGTGCTAGTGGTTCCCGGGACAGCGGATTTTATCAGCCCCAGCATTTT	CASGSRDSGFYQPQHF
-	TRBV28	TRBJ1-2	-	TGTGCCAGCAGTGTCCCGGGGGGGGTGATCTATGGCTACACCTTC	CASSVPGGVIYGYTF
-	TRBV28	TRBJ2-6	few	TGTGCCAGCAGTTTAGGGCACACTCCGGTCGGGGCCAACGTCCTGACTTTC	CASSLGHTPVGANVLTF
-	TRBV7-2	TRBJ2-1	-	TGTGCCAGCAGCTTAGGGGGGGGGCTTTACAATGAGCAGTTCTTC	CASSLGGGLYNEQFF
-	TRBV7-9	TRBJ1-1	-	TGTGCCAGCAGCGAGGGCAGGACCATGAACACTGAAGCTTTCTTT	CASSEGRTMNTEAFF
-	TRBV28	TRBJ1-1	-	TGTGCCAGCAGTTTATTTACCCGAGGGGGGGGTGAAGCTTTCTTT	CASSLFTRGGGEAFF
-	TRBV7-3	TRBJ2-2	-	TGTGCCAGCAGCTTCAGGGTCCTCGGCACCGGGGAGCTGTTTTTT	CASSFRVLGTGELFF
-	TRBV5-1	TRBJ2-7	once	TGCGCCAGCAGCTTCTCTCCGCGAGACGAGCAGTACTTC	CASSFSPRDEQYF
TRBD1	TRBV4-3	TRBJ2-7	-	TGCGCCAGCAGCCATAACACGGACAGGGCCTACGAGCAGTACTTC	CASSHNTDRAYEQYF
TRBD1	TRBV19	TRBJ1-1	-	TGTGCCAGTAGTGTGGACAGGGGGCTATCTGGTGAAGCTTTCTTT	CASSVDRGLSGEAFF
-	TRBV9	TRBJ1-1	-	TGTGCCAGCAGCGTTGGGGGGAGGGCTGAAGCTTTCTTT	CASSVGGRAEAFF
-	TRBV7-9	TRBJ1-6	-	TGTGCCAGCAGCCCCGGGCAGGGAAAATCACCCCTCCACTTT	CASSPGQGKSPLHF
-	TRBV6-5	TRBJ1-1	few	TGTGCCAGCAGTCCCCCAGAAGGGGGAACTGAAGCTTTCTTT	CASSPPEGGTEAFF
-	TRBV7-3	TRBJ1-2	-	TGTGCCAGCAGCCCCCTCGGGGGGACTACCTATGGCTACACCTTC	CASSPLGGTTYGYTF
TRBD1	TRBV9	TRBJ2-7	once	TGTGCCAGCAGCGCCGGGACAGGGGACTACGAGCAGTACTTC	CASSAGTGDYEQYF